The 26 T cell receptor beta chains below were found in one sample sequenced in a study of T cells after yellow fever vaccination. TCRdb ran MiXCR on the 5' RACE reads and lists one entry per CDR3 protein. This sample has about 73,000 distinct CDR3 sequences, with almost 8% found just once. The specimen comprised CD8+ T cells sorted from PBMCs, sampled on the day of the yellow fever booster vaccination. The origin of the receptors is a man aged 30 to 39 who received the YFV17D yellow fever vaccine.

The chain uses TRBV5-5 and TRBJ1-1; 9 nucleotides match TRBD1. Per germline, CDR1 SGHKS and CDR2 YYEKEE (reference sequence). The ends lost 3 bases at V and 5 bases at J; junction bases unmatched: 5. The CDR3 is 14 residues long. This chain's CDR3 is CASSWTGEYTEAFF. The CDR3 DNA sequence: TGTGCCAGCAGCTGGACAGGGGAATATACTGAAGCTTTCTTT. The full variable domain, its missing parts supplied by reference TRBV5-5 and TRBJ1-1, is DAGVTQSPTHLIKTRGQQVTLRCSPISGHKSVSWYQQVLGQGPQFIFQYYEKEERGRGNFPDRFSARQFPNYSSELNVNALLLGDSALYLCASSWTGEYTEAFFGQGTRLTVV.

The chain is built from TRBV4-2 and TRBJ2-7; no clear D. Germline CDR1 and CDR2: LGHNA and YNFKEQ. V lost 1 base and J lost 3, with 7 bases in between. This CDR3 is 13 amino acids long. CDR3: CASSQVTNYEQYF. The CDR3 DNA follows: TGTGCCAGCAGCCAAGTAACCAACTACGAGCAGTACTTC.

A few counts support this clonotype. The chain couples TRBV7-2 to TRBJ1-3; no firm D call. V lost 5 bases and J 1 base, leaving 12 bases between the germline ends. The CDR3 is 15 residues long. Germline V gives CDR1 SGHTA, CDR2 FQGNSA. CDR3 residues: CASSEDVGSGNTIYF. CDR3 DNA: TGTGCCAGCAGCGAAGACGTAGGGTCTGGAAACACCATATATTTT.

This clonotype was counted ten times or more. The chain joins TRBV29-1 to TRBJ2-3; the D gene is possibly TRBD2 (6 bases). Looked up from germline, CDR1 is SQVTM and CDR2 is ANQGSEA. CDR3 length: 13 amino acids. V lost 7 bases to trimming and J lost 2 bases, with 13 bases between them. Written as DNA, the CDR3 is TGCAGCGCTGTAGCGGTGAACACAGATACGCAGTATTTT. Its translation: CSAVAVNTDTQYF.

The chain employs TRBV13 and TRBJ2-5; 10 positions match TRBD2. CDR3 length: 16 residues. The J segment lost 4 bases and the V segment lost 4 bases, leaving 9 bases of the junction unmatched. In germline, CDR1 is PRHDT, CDR2 FYEKMQ (reference sequence). CDR3 region: CASSSEGLAGVETQYF. Here the CDR3 DNA reads TGTGCCAGCAGCTCCGAGGGGCTAGCGGGAGTAGAGACCCAGTACTTC.

This clonotype was counted between two and nine times. The J gene is TRBJ2-1, the V gene TRBV5-1; D gene unclear. Germline V gene lookup returns CDR1 SGHRS and CDR2 YFSETQ. This CDR3 comprises 12 residues. V was clipped by 4 bases and J by 7 bases, with 9 bases between them. The CDR3 here is CASSPPENEQFF. CDR3 DNA: TGCGCCAGCAGCCCGCCCGAGAATGAGCAGTTCTTC.

This clonotype was counted only a few times. This chain joins TRBV5-6 and TRBJ2-2; 7 bases agree with TRBD2. Germline V CDR1 and CDR2: SGHDT, YYEEEE. CDR3 size: 16 residues. Trimming removed 0 bases from V and 6 bases from J; junction bases left unmatched: 8. Here the CDR3 DNA reads TGTGCCAGCAGCTTGGAATCCGGACTAGATGCCGGGGAGCTGTTTTTT. It yields the protein CASSLESGLDAGELFF.

The V call is TRBV5-1, the J call TRBJ2-2; TRBD1 aligns across 8 bases. The CDR3 totals 13 residues. V lost 8 bases to trimming and J lost 6 bases; unmatched junction nucleotides: 6. The germline CDR1 and CDR2 sequences are SGHRS and YFSETQ. The chain's CDR3 is CASSWTGSGELFF. CDR3 nucleotide sequence: TGCGCCAGTTCCTGGACAGGGTCCGGGGAGCTGTTTTTT.

This clonotype was counted between two and nine times. The rearrangement joins TRBV6-2 or TRBV6-3 to TRBJ2-1; D ambiguous. The CDR3 consists of 12 residues. Trimming removed 5 bases from V and 8 bases from J, with 10 bases in between. Germline loops: CDR1 MNHEY, CDR2 SVGEGT. DNA for the CDR3: TGTGCCAGCAGTCACGGTATAGATGAGCAGTTCTTC. Translating it yields CASSHGIDEQFF.

This clonotype was recorded at least ten times. The chain carries TRBV7-2 and TRBJ2-5, with D perhaps TRBD2 (8 bases). V lost 5 bases and J lost 3, with 16 bases in between. The CDR3 runs 15 residues. CDR1 SGHTA and CDR2 FQGNSA come from the germline V gene. This CDR3 is CASSLPGGLEETQYF. The CDR3, as DNA: TGTGCCAGCAGCCTCCCAGGGGGACTAGAAGAGACCCAGTACTTC.

This sequence joins TRBV7-9 and TRBJ1-1, with D perhaps TRBD1 (5 bases). V was cut by 3 bases and J by 6 bases, with 8 bases left in between. The germline CDR1 and CDR2 sequences are SEHNR and FQNEAQ (reference sequence). This CDR3 has 12 amino acids. The CDR3 DNA is TGTGCCAGCAGCTTCGGGGGGGCTGAAGCTTTCTTT. It yields the protein CASSFGGAEAFF.

This sequence joins TRBV7-6 and TRBJ2-3; TRBD2 aligns across 14 bases. Per the germline V gene, CDR1 is SGHVS and CDR2 is FNYEAQ. The CDR3 runs 17 residues. J was trimmed by 4 bases and V by 6 bases; bases with no gene match: 9. The CDR3, as DNA: TGTGCCAGCAGTTCACGACTAGCGGGAGGGTACGCAGATACGCAGTATTTT. The encoded protein is CASSSRLAGGYADTQYF.

Ten or more counts support this clonotype. The chain is built from TRBV29-1 and TRBJ2-7; the D gene is possibly TRBD1 (6 bases). The V and J ends lost 4 bases and 5 bases respectively, with 15 bases between them. The CDR3 has 13 amino acids. The germline gives CDR1 SQVTM, CDR2 ANQGSEA. The DNA for the CDR3 is TGCAGCGTTGTTTGGACAGTTCACCACGAGCAGTACTTC. Its protein is CSVVWTVHHEQYF.

J is TRBJ2-7 and V is TRBV7-9; the D is unclear. The ends were cut back, 3 bases at V and 2 bases at J, with 8 bases in the middle. CDR1 is SEHNR, CDR2 FQNEAQ, per germline (reference sequence). CDR3 size: 13 residues. DNA for the CDR3: TGTGCCAGCAGCTTCGCAGAAACCTACGAGCAGTACTTC. It specifies CASSFAETYEQYF. The whole variable domain, remainder taken from reference TRBV7-9 and TRBJ2-7, is DTGVSQNPRHKITKRGQNVTFRCDPISEHNRLYWYRQTLGQGPEFLTYFQNEAQLEKSRLLSDRFSAERPKGSFSTLEIQRTEQGDSAMYLCASSFAETYEQYFGPGTRLTVT.

There are a few counts of this clonotype. V is TRBV5-1 and J is TRBJ2-6; D remains ambiguous. This CDR3 has 14 residues. V lost 0 bases and J lost 2, with 3 bases in between. Germline CDR1 reads SGHRS; CDR2 reads YFSETQ. The CDR3 nucleotides read TGCGCCAGCAGCTTGGAAACTGGGGCCAACGTCCTGACTTTC. This codes for CASSLETGANVLTF.

The table lists this clonotype with a few counts. The V call is TRBV7-2, the J call TRBJ2-1; 8 nucleotides match TRBD2. In germline, CDR1 is SGHTA, CDR2 FQGNSA. The J segment lost 3 bases and the V segment lost 2 bases, leaving 3 bases of the junction unmatched. The CDR3 consists of 15 residues. CDR3 sequence reads: CASSLTSGNYNEQFF. The CDR3 DNA is TGTGCCAGCAGCTTAACTAGCGGAAACTACAATGAGCAGTTCTTC.

The CDR3 DNA reads as TGTGCCAGCAGCCAAGAGGGGAGGGATGAGCAGTTCTTC. This encodes CASSQEGRDEQFF. The chain employs TRBV9 and TRBJ2-1, with 7 bases that match TRBD2. V dropped 4 bases and J dropped 8; count of bases not matched to a gene: 6. This CDR3 has 13 residues. Per germline, CDR1 SGDLS and CDR2 YYNGEE.

The chain carries TRBV20-1 and TRBJ2-3; D is unresolved. V lost 3 bases and J lost 0, with 10 bases in between. CDR3 length equals 14 residues. Germline V gene sequence: CDR1 DFQATT, CDR2 SNEGSKA (reference sequence). The DNA for the CDR3 is TGCAGTGCTAGTACCGGATATAGCACAGATACGCAGTATTTT. Encoded protein: CSASTGYSTDTQYF.

This clonotype was picked up a small number of times. The rearrangement joins TRBV6-2 or TRBV6-3 to TRBJ2-7; 12 positions agree with TRBD1. This CDR3 region has 15 residues. From germline, CDR1 is MNHEY and CDR2 SVGEGT. Unmatched junction bases numbered 11, after V lost 10 bases and J lost 4 bases. In DNA form, the CDR3 reads TGTGCCACCCTCCTGCCGGGACAGGGGGCTTACGAGCAGTACTTC. Protein product: CATLLPGQGAYEQYF.

This clonotype was counted ten times or more. The V call is TRBV9, the J call TRBJ2-1; no reliable D call. CDR3 size: 14 residues. Deletions cut 0 bases from V and 6 bases from J, with 10 bases between. Germline V lookup: CDR1 SGDLS, CDR2 YYNGEE. CDR3 residues: CASSVGADINEQFF. The CDR3 DNA reads as TGTGCCAGCAGCGTAGGGGCAGATATCAATGAGCAGTTCTTC.

This clonotype came up many times. The chain uses TRBV13 and TRBJ2-7, with 11 bases identical to TRBD2. The ends lost 5 bases at V and 5 bases at J; junction bases unmatched: 8. This CDR3 has 15 amino acids. Germline V gives CDR1 PRHDT, CDR2 FYEKMQ (reference sequence). The CDR3 loop reads CASSHRGLAEHEQYF. CDR3 DNA sequence: TGTGCCAGCAGCCATAGGGGACTAGCGGAGCACGAGCAGTACTTC.

The chain is built from TRBV5-1 and TRBJ2-7; 10 nucleotides match TRBD1. This CDR3 has 12 residues. Germline CDR1 SGHRS, CDR2 YFSETQ. Trimming removed 6 bases from V and 5 bases from J; junction bases left unmatched: 2. The CDR3 DNA sequence: TGCGCCAGCACCGGGACAGGGGACGAGCAGTACTTC. Protein: CASTGTGDEQYF.

The chain uses TRBV7-6 and TRBJ2-2; 9 bases agree with TRBD1. Germline V CDR1 and CDR2: SGHVS, FNYEAQ. Trimming removed 5 bases from V and 3 bases from J; junction bases left unmatched: 13. There are 18 residues in the CDR3. This chain's CDR3 is CASSSIHRGRKDTGELFF. For the CDR3, the DNA is TGTGCCAGCAGCAGTATACACAGGGGGCGCAAAGACACCGGGGAGCTGTTTTTT.

A few counts support this clonotype. The genes are TRBV13 and TRBJ2-7, with 8 positions matching TRBD1. Germline CDR1 and CDR2: PRHDT and FYEKMQ (reference sequence). The CDR3 contains 14 residues. The V gene end was trimmed by 5 bases and the J gene end by 6 bases; junction bases not matched to a gene: 9. The CDR3 reads CASSKPTGAGEQYF. In DNA form, the CDR3 reads TGTGCCAGCAGCAAGCCGACAGGGGCAGGCGAGCAGTACTTC.

A few counts support this clonotype. The rearrangement joins TRBV27 to TRBJ1-1, with TRBD1 matching over 8 bases. The length of the CDR3 is 14 residues. Germline V gene data show CDR1 as MNHEY and CDR2 as SMNVEV (reference sequence). With 4 bases clipped from V and 5 bases from J, the junction kept 6 bases outside the gene matches. The CDR3 DNA follows: TGTGCCAGCAGTTCAGGGGGCGCGAAAACTGAAGCTTTCTTT. This sequence encodes CASSSGGAKTEAFF.

This clonotype was counted between two and nine times. This chain links TRBV6-1 with TRBJ2-5; D unresolved. The CDR3 has 13 residues. The V gene's germline CDR1 is MNHNS and CDR2 SASEGT. The germline V and J ends were trimmed by 4 bases and 5 bases, with 11 bases remaining between them. CDR3 nucleotide sequence: TGTGCCAGCAGTGGTACCCCCTTGGAGACCCAGTACTTC. Residues: CASSGTPLETQYF.